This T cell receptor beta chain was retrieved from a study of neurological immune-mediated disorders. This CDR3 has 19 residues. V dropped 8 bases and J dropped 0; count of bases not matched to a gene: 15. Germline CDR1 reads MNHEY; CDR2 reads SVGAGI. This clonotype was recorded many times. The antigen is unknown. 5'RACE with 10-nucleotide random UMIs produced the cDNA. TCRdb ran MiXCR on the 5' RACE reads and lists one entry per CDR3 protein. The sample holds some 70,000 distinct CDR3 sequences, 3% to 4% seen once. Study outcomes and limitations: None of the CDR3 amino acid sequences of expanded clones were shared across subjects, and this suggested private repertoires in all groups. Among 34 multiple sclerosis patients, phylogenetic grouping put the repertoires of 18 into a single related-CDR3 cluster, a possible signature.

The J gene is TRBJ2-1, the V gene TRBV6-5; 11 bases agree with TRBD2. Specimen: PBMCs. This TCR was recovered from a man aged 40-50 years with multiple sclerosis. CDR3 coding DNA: TGTGCCAGCTTCACCCTCCGGGCTAGCGGGAGGAGCTCCTACAATGAGCAGTTCTTC. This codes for CASFTLRASGRSSYNEQFF.